This T cell receptor beta chain was recorded in a study of beta chain features in type 1 diabetes. Study results and caveats: TCRB CDR3s from Type 1 diabetes patients were moderately but significantly shorter in all four CD4+ subsets. The study found fewer insertions and more deletions at VDJ junctions in type 1 diabetes patients. Since sequencing was performed on cDNA, cells with high TCR expression could be over-represented.

Between the trimmed V and J ends, which lost 6 bases and 3 bases, there was a span of 9 bases. Germline V gene data show CDR1 as LNHDA and CDR2 as SQIVND (reference sequence). The CDR3 spans 13 residues. Expressed TCRB transcripts got sequenced, as all isolated RNA was reverse transcribed. Sequencing used immunoSEQ multiplex PCR; TCRdb keeps in-frame clones, though not all of them. The sample has hundreds of thousands of clones; roughly a tenth are singletons. With regard to this clone: Antigen unknown.

This TCR was recovered from a man aged 25 to 40 with type 1 diabetes. The chain combines TRBV19 with TRBJ1-5, with D hard to call. The sequenced sample consisted of naive CD4+ T cells from blood. The CDR3 DNA reads TGTGCCAGTAGACGAGCCTTCAATCAGCCCCAGCATTTT. Protein: CASRRAFNQPQHF.